The clone carrying this T cell receptor (beta chain) occurred a few times. Its antigen is still unknown. There were TCR beta CDR3 regions amplified from RNA transcripts. The HTBI primer set served for first-round RT-PCR of the TCR CDR3. Each CDR3 protein gets one entry after TCRdb re-called the multiplex PCR reads with MiXCR. The sample holds some 500,000 distinct CDR3 sequences, 15% to 20% seen once. These data are taken from a study of T cells in Graves' hyperthyroidism and ophthalmopathy. Using less than 12 ml of fresh peripheral blood, PBMCs were prepared. Germline lookup yields CDR1 SGHTA and CDR2 FQGNSA. The CDR3 totals 13 residues. Trimming pared 2 bases from V and 6 bases from J, leaving 5 bases between. The study, taken as a whole, reports: Appearing also in blood were most of the thyroid clonotypes expanded above 0.001.

The V gene is TRBV7-2, the J gene TRBJ1-6, with no clear D. Specimen: blood. This sequence was found in a woman in her twenties or thirties with Graves' ophthalmopathy. The CDR3: CASSLSRNSPLHF. Here the CDR3 DNA reads TGTGCCAGCAGCTTAAGTCGTAATTCACCCCTCCACTTT.